The rows below give T cell receptor beta chains drawn from one sample of a study of T cell changes during pregnancy in multiple sclerosis. Measured with immunoSEQ multiplex PCR; TCRdb has only the in-frame clones, and not every one. In the table there are 80,000 to 100,000 clones, approximately 94% of which are singletons. Source: peripheral blood, taken after pregnancy. The receptor source for this set is a female donor with multiple sclerosis, enrolled in a pregnancy study. The CDR3 runs from the conserved cysteine through the conserved F or W. The D gene is left open where the match is weak. Clone size is stated in some rows and not others, as once, few, many or a class when expanded.

d_call: TRBD2; v_call: TRBV10-2; j_call: TRBJ2-1; clone_size: NA; cdr3_aa: CASSGTGTSGSIYEQFF; cdr3_nt: TGCGCCAGCAGTGGCACCGGGACTAGCGGGAGTATCTATGAGCAGTTCTTC
d_call: TRBD1; v_call: TRBV11-2; j_call: TRBJ2-7; clone_size: NA; cdr3_aa: CASSQGPGQAQLGQYF; cdr3_nt: TGTGCCAGCAGCCAAGGACCGGGACAGGCGCAGCTTGGGCAGTACTTC
d_call: TRBD2; v_call: TRBV7-2; j_call: TRBJ2-1; clone_size: NA; cdr3_aa: CASSLRLAGGNEQFF; cdr3_nt: TGTGCCAGCAGCTTAAGACTAGCGGGAGGGAATGAGCAGTTCTTC
d_call: NA; v_call: TRBV11-2; j_call: TRBJ1-3; clone_size: NA; cdr3_aa: CASSSLKSSVTSSGNTIYF; cdr3_nt: TGTGCCAGCAGCTCCTTAAAGTCTAGCGTTACTAGCTCTGGAAACACCATATATTTT
d_call: TRBD1; v_call: TRBV19; j_call: TRBJ2-7; clone_size: once; cdr3_aa: CASSIDPPQGAINEQYF; cdr3_nt: TGTGCCAGTAGTATAGACCCCCCACAGGGGGCAATAAACGAGCAGTACTTC
d_call: TRBD2; v_call: TRBV27; j_call: TRBJ2-3; clone_size: NA; cdr3_aa: CASSLLAGVRDTQYF; cdr3_nt: TGTGCCAGCAGTTTACTAGCGGGAGTTAGAGATACGCAGTATTTT
d_call: TRBD1; v_call: TRBV9; j_call: TRBJ1-2; clone_size: NA; cdr3_aa: CASSPTPGTAYGYTF; cdr3_nt: TGTGCCAGCAGCCCAACACCCGGGACAGCCTATGGCTACACCTTC
d_call: NA; v_call: TRBV29-1; j_call: TRBJ2-7; clone_size: NA; cdr3_aa: CSVSPQGYEQYF; cdr3_nt: TGCAGCGTTTCCCCACAGGGCTACGAGCAGTACTTC
d_call: TRBD2; v_call: TRBV12-5; j_call: TRBJ2-3; clone_size: NA; cdr3_aa: CASAPLLSGATDTQYF; cdr3_nt: TGTGCTAGTGCCCCGCTTCTAAGCGGGGCTACAGATACGCAGTATTTT
d_call: TRBD2; v_call: TRBV6-5; j_call: TRBJ2-7; clone_size: NA; cdr3_aa: CASSPGTSGSREQYF; cdr3_nt: TGTGCCAGCAGCCCCGGGACTAGCGGGAGTAGGGAGCAGTACTTC
d_call: TRBD1; v_call: TRBV5-1; j_call: TRBJ2-3; clone_size: NA; cdr3_aa: CASSPRDRSTDTQYF; cdr3_nt: TGCGCCAGCAGCCCTCGGGACAGGAGCACAGATACGCAGTATTTT
d_call: NA; v_call: TRBV6-1; j_call: TRBJ1-5; clone_size: NA; cdr3_aa: CASSESGRVNQPQHF; cdr3_nt: TGTGCCAGCAGTGAATCTGGCAGGGTGAATCAGCCCCAGCATTTT
d_call: TRBD2; v_call: TRBV5-1; j_call: TRBJ2-7; clone_size: NA; cdr3_aa: CASSSRWGGRESYEQYF; cdr3_nt: TGCGCCAGCAGCTCCCGGTGGGGCGGGAGGGAATCCTACGAGCAGTACTTC
d_call: NA; v_call: TRBV2; j_call: TRBJ1-1; clone_size: NA; cdr3_aa: CANTGLMNTEAFF; cdr3_nt: TGTGCCAACACAGGGTTAATGAACACTGAAGCTTTCTTT
d_call: TRBD1; v_call: TRBV27; j_call: TRBJ2-1; clone_size: NA; cdr3_aa: CASSPRSDRAQFF; cdr3_nt: TGTGCCAGCAGTCCTAGATCCGACAGGGCGCAGTTCTTC
d_call: NA; v_call: TRBV5-1; j_call: TRBJ1-5; clone_size: NA; cdr3_aa: CASSQAGVLNQPQHF; cdr3_nt: TGCGCCAGCAGCCAGGCGGGGGTCCTCAATCAGCCCCAGCATTTT
d_call: TRBD2; v_call: TRBV5-1; j_call: TRBJ2-1; clone_size: NA; cdr3_aa: CASSFRLAGDYEQFF; cdr3_nt: TGCGCCAGCAGCTTTCGGCTAGCGGGAGACTATGAGCAGTTCTTC
d_call: NA; v_call: TRBV30; j_call: TRBJ1-2; clone_size: NA; cdr3_aa: CAWSSAGYYGYTF; cdr3_nt: TGTGCCTGGAGTAGTGCAGGGTACTATGGCTACACCTTC
d_call: TRBD1; v_call: TRBV7-2; j_call: TRBJ1-2; clone_size: NA; cdr3_aa: CASSLSGQLLYGYTF; cdr3_nt: TGTGCCAGCAGCTTATCGGGACAGCTACTCTATGGCTACACCTTC
d_call: TRBD2; v_call: TRBV30; j_call: TRBJ2-1; clone_size: NA; cdr3_aa: CAWSVTSGWTYNEQFF; cdr3_nt: TGTGCCTGGAGTGTAACTAGCGGGTGGACCTACAATGAGCAGTTCTTC
d_call: TRBD2; v_call: TRBV28; j_call: TRBJ2-5; clone_size: NA; cdr3_aa: CASSLLAGGPQETQYF; cdr3_nt: TGTGCCAGCAGTTTACTAGCGGGAGGTCCCCAAGAGACCCAGTACTTC
d_call: NA; v_call: TRBV27; j_call: TRBJ2-1; clone_size: NA; cdr3_aa: CASSWAGSSYNEQFF; cdr3_nt: TGTGCCAGCAGTTGGGCGGGGAGCTCCTACAATGAGCAGTTCTTC
d_call: NA; v_call: TRBV27; j_call: TRBJ2-4; clone_size: NA; cdr3_aa: CASSKTGFKNIQYF; cdr3_nt: TGTGCCAGCAGTAAAACCGGTTTCAAAAACATTCAGTACTTC
d_call: NA; v_call: TRBV29-1; j_call: TRBJ2-5; clone_size: NA; cdr3_aa: CSVEGASETQYF; cdr3_nt: TGCAGCGTTGAAGGGGCCTCAGAGACCCAGTACTTC
d_call: TRBD1; v_call: TRBV7-3; j_call: TRBJ2-7; clone_size: NA; cdr3_aa: CASSPQGSSYEQYF; cdr3_nt: TGTGCCAGCAGCCCACAGGGGTCTTCCTACGAGCAGTACTTC
d_call: TRBD2; v_call: TRBV6-1; j_call: TRBJ2-5; clone_size: NA; cdr3_aa: CASSAGLAGGETQYF; cdr3_nt: TGTGCCAGCAGTGCGGGACTAGCGGGAGGAGAGACCCAGTACTTC
d_call: NA; v_call: TRBV28; j_call: TRBJ1-1; clone_size: NA; cdr3_aa: CASSSAENTEAFF; cdr3_nt: TGTGCCAGCAGTTCCGCAGAGAACACTGAAGCTTTCTTT
d_call: TRBD2; v_call: TRBV19; j_call: TRBJ2-1; clone_size: NA; cdr3_aa: CASSISGLAAYNEQFF; cdr3_nt: TGTGCCAGTAGTATTTCGGGACTAGCGGCCTACAATGAGCAGTTCTTC
d_call: NA; v_call: TRBV2; j_call: TRBJ1-2; clone_size: NA; cdr3_aa: CASFQGNYGYTF; cdr3_nt: TGTGCCAGCTTCCAGGGGAACTATGGCTACACCTTC
d_call: NA; v_call: TRBV4-1; j_call: TRBJ1-4; clone_size: NA; cdr3_aa: CASSQVGGFEKLFF; cdr3_nt: TGCGCCAGCAGCCAAGTCGGAGGGTTCGAAAAACTGTTTTTT
d_call: TRBD2; v_call: TRBV9; j_call: TRBJ2-1; clone_size: NA; cdr3_aa: CASSVATGGGRANEQFF; cdr3_nt: TGTGCCAGCAGCGTAGCTACCGGGGGCGGGAGGGCCAATGAGCAGTTCTTC
d_call: TRBD2; v_call: TRBV19; j_call: TRBJ2-4; clone_size: NA; cdr3_aa: CASSVPGLAGAIQYF; cdr3_nt: TGTGCCAGTAGTGTTCCGGGACTAGCGGGTGCCATTCAGTACTTC
d_call: TRBD1; v_call: TRBV5-4; j_call: TRBJ1-3; clone_size: NA; cdr3_aa: CAGQGDSGNTIYF; cdr3_nt: TGTGCCGGACAGGGGGACTCTGGAAACACCATATATTTT
d_call: TRBD1; v_call: TRBV7-9; j_call: TRBJ2-3; clone_size: NA; cdr3_aa: CASSLTGQGADTQYF; cdr3_nt: TGTGCCAGCAGCTTAACGGGACAGGGAGCCGATACGCAGTATTTT
d_call: NA; v_call: TRBV27; j_call: TRBJ1-5; clone_size: NA; cdr3_aa: CASSPSRQKPPHF; cdr3_nt: TGTGCCAGCAGTCCATCAAGACAAAAACCTCCGCATTTT
d_call: TRBD2; v_call: TRBV29-1; j_call: TRBJ2-3; clone_size: NA; cdr3_aa: CSVVDGRAEANTQYF; cdr3_nt: TGCAGCGTTGTCGACGGGAGGGCCGAGGCGAATACGCAGTATTTT
d_call: NA; v_call: TRBV10-3; j_call: TRBJ2-7; clone_size: NA; cdr3_aa: CAISGGTGGGDEQYF; cdr3_nt: TGTGCCATCAGTGGAGGGACAGGCGGGGGTGACGAGCAGTACTTC
d_call: TRBD1; v_call: TRBV6-4; j_call: TRBJ2-3; clone_size: NA; cdr3_aa: CASSATGGGDTQYF; cdr3_nt: TGTGCCAGCAGTGCCACAGGGGGCGGTGATACGCAGTATTTT
d_call: NA; v_call: TRBV9; j_call: TRBJ1-5; clone_size: NA; cdr3_aa: CASSVDGDSNQPQHF; cdr3_nt: TGTGCCAGCAGCGTGGACGGGGATAGCAATCAGCCCCAGCATTTT
d_call: NA; v_call: TRBV27; j_call: TRBJ1-2; clone_size: NA; cdr3_aa: CASSPGRGNYGYTF; cdr3_nt: TGTGCCAGCAGTCCCGGTAGGGGGAACTATGGCTACACCTTC
d_call: NA; v_call: TRBV6-5; j_call: TRBJ1-5; clone_size: NA; cdr3_aa: CASSVESNQPQHF; cdr3_nt: TGTGCCAGCAGCGTTGAGAGCAATCAGCCCCAGCATTTT
d_call: NA; v_call: TRBV5-1; j_call: TRBJ2-3; clone_size: NA; cdr3_aa: CASSLRGDYTDTQYF; cdr3_nt: TGCGCCAGCAGCTTGCGAGGAGACTACACAGATACGCAGTATTTT